Listed here is a single T cell receptor beta chain. No antigen is known for it. The germline V gene has CDR1 SGHVS and CDR2 FQNEAQ. V gave up 4 bases and J gave up 10 bases, with 13 bases separating them. The CDR3 runs 13 residues. The data stem from a study of Ad26.COV2.S vaccination and SARS-CoV-2 variants. Study overall: Intramuscular Ad26.COV2.S at 5x10^10 or 1x10^11 viral particles. Study-level findings and limits: Following vaccination, spike-specific CD8+ and CD4+ T cell responses reportedly exhibited substantial breadth.

The method was immunoSEQ multiplex PCR; TCRdb's version includes in-frame clones alone and lacks a portion of them. The data show 250,000 to 300,000 clones, more than 70% seen once. Treatment indicated: over 15 received Ad26.COV2.S at low or high dose, single or two shots; about 5 received placebo; per-sample allocation not given. All samples were drawn on day 63, counting from the first vaccine or placebo injection. Within Boston, the person who donated was an adult of 18-55 years. The sequence was obtained from a person between 18 and 65 years old who received the Ad26.COV2.S COVID-19 vaccine or a placebo. Sequencing was performed on peripheral blood, taken in a trial of Ad26.COV2.S vaccine versus placebo. The V call is TRBV7-8, the J call TRBJ1-4; D not certain. CDR3 loop: CASSSPIVGKLFF. CDR3 nucleotides: TGTGCCAGCAGCTCACCGATTGTGGGAAAACTGTTTTTT.